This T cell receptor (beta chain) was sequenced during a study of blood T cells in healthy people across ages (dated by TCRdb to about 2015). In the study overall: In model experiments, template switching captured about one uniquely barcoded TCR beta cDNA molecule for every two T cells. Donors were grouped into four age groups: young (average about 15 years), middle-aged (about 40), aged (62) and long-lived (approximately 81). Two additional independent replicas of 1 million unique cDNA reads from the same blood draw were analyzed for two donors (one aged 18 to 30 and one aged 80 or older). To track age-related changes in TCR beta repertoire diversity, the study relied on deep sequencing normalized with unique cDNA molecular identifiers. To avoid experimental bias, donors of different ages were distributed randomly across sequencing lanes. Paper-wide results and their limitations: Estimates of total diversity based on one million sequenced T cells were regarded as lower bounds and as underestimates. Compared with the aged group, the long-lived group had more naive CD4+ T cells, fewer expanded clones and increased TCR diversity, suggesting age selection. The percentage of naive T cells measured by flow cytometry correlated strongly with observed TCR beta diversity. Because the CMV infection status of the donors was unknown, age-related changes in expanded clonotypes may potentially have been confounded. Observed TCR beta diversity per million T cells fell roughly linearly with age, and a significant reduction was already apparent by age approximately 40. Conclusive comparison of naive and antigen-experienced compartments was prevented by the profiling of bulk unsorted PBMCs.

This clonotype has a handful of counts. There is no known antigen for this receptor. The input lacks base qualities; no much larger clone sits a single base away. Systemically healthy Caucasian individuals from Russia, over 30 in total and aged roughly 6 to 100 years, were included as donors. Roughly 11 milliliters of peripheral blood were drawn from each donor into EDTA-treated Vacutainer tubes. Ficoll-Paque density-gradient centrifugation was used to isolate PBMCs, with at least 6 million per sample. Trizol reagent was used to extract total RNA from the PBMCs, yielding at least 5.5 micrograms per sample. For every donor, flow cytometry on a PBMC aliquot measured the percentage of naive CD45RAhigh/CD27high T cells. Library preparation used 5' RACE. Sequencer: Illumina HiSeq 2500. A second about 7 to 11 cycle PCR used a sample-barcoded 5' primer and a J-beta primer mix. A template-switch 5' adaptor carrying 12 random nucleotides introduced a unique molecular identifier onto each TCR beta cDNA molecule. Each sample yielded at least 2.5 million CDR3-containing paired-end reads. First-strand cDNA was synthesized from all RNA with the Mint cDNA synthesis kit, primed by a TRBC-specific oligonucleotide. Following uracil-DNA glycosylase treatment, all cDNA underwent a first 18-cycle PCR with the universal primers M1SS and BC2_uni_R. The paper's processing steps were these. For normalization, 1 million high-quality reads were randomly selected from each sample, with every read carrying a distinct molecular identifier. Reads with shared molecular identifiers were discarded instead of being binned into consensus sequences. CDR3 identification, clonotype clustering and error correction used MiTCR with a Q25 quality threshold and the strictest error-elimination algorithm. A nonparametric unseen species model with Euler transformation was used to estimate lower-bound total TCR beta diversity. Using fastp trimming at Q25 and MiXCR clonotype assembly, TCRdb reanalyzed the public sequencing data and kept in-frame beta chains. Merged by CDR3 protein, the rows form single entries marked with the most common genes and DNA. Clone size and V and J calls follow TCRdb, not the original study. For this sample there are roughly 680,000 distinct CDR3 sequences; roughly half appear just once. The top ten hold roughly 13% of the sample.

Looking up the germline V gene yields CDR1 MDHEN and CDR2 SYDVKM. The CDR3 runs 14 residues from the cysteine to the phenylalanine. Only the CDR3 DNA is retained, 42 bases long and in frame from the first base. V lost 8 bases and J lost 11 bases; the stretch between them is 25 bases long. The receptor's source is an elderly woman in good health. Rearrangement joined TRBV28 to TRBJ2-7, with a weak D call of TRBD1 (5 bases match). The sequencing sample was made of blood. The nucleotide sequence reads TGTGCCAGCTCCCCGAGGACACCGATTGGTCGGGAGTACTTC. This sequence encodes CASSPRTPIGREYF.